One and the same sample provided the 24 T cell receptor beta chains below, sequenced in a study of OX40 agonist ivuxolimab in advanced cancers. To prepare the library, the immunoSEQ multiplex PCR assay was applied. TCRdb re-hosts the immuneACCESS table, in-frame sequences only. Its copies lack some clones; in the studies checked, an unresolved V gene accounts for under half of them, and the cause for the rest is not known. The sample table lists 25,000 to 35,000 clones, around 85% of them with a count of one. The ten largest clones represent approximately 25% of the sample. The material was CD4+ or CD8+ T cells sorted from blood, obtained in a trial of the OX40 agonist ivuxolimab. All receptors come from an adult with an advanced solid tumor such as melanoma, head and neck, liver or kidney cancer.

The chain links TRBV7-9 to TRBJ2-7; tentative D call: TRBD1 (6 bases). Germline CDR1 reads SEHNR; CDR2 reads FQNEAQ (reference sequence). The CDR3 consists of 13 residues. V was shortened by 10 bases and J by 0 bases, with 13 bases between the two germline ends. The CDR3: CATGQSSSYEQYF. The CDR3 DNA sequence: TGTGCCACCGGACAGTCCTCCTCCTACGAGCAGTACTTC.

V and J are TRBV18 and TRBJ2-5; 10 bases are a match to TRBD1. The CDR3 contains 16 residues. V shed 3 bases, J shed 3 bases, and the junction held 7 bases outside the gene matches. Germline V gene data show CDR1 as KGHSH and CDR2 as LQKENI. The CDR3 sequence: CASSPSFGTGEETQYF. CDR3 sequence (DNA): TGTGCCAGCTCACCCTCGTTTGGGACAGGGGAAGAGACCCAGTACTTC. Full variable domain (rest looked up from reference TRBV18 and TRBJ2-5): NAGVMQNPRHLVRRRGQEARLRCSPMKGHSHVYWYRQLPEEGLKFMVYLQKENIIDESGMPKERFSAEFPKEGPSILRIQQVVRGDSAAYFCASSPSFGTGEETQYFGPGTRLLVL.

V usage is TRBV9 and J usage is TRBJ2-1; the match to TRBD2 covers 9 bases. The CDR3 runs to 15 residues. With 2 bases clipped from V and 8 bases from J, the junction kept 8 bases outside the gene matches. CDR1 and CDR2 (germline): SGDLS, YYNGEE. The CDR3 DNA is TGTGCCAGCAGCGTGTCTAGCGGGATGTCCCATGAGCAGTTCTTC. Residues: CASSVSSGMSHEQFF. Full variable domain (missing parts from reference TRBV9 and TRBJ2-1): DSGVTQTPKHLITATGQRVTLRCSPRSGDLSVYWYQQSLDQGLQFLIQYYNGEERAKGNILERFSAQQFPDLHSELNLSSLELGDSALYFCASSVSSGMSHEQFFGPGTRLTVL.

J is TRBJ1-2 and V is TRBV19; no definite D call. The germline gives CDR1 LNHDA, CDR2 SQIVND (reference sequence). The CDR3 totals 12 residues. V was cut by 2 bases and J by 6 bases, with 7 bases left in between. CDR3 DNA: TGTGCCAGTAGTATATGGGGAGATGGCTACACCTTC. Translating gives CASSIWGDGYTF.

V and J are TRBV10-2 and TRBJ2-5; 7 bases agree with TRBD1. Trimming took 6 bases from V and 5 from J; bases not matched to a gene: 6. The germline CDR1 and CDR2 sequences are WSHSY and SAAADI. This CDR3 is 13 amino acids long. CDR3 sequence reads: CASREGALETQYF. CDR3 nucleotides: TGCGCCAGCAGAGAGGGGGCGCTTGAGACCCAGTACTTC.

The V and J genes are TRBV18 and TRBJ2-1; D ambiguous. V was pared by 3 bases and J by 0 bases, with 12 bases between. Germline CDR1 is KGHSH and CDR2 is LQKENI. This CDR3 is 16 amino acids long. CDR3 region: CASSPGSAGSYNEQFF. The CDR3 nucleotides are TGTGCCAGCTCACCCGGGTCTGCCGGCTCCTACAATGAGCAGTTCTTC. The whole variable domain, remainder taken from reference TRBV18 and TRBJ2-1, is NAGVMQNPRHLVRRRGQEARLRCSPMKGHSHVYWYRQLPEEGLKFMVYLQKENIIDESGMPKERFSAEFPKEGPSILRIQQVVRGDSAAYFCASSPGSAGSYNEQFFGPGTRLTVL.

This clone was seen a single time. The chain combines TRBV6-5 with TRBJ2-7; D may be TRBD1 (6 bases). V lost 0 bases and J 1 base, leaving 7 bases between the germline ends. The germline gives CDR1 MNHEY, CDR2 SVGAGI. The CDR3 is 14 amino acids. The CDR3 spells CASSYSDSSYEQYF. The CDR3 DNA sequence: TGTGCCAGCAGTTACTCGGACAGTTCCTACGAGCAGTACTTC.

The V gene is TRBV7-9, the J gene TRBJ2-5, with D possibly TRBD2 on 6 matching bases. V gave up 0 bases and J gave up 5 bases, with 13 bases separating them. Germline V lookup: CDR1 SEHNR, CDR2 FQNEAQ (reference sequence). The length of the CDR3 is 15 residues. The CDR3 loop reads CASSLAEGVFETQYF. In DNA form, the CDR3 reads TGTGCCAGCAGCTTAGCGGAGGGTGTTTTCGAGACCCAGTACTTC.

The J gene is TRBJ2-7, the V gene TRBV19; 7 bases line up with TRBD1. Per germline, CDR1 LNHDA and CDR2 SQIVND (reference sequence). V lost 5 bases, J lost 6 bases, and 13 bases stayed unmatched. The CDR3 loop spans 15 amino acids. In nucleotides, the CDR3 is TGTGCCAGTAGTTACTACCGACAGGGATTGGGCGAGCAGTACTTC. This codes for CASSYYRQGLGEQYF.

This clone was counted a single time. The CDR3 nucleotides read TGTGCCAGCAGCGCCTTTGGGGGACACCAAGAGACCCAGTACTTC. This gives the protein CASSAFGGHQETQYF. The rearrangement joins TRBV9 to TRBJ2-5; either TRBD1 or TRBD2 may supply D (5 bases each). The germline gives CDR1 SGDLS, CDR2 YYNGEE. The germline V and J ends were trimmed by 3 bases and 0 bases, with 12 bases remaining between them. CDR3 length: 15 amino acids. Using reference TRBV9 and TRBJ2-5 for the parts outside the CDR3, the full variable domain is DSGVTQTPKHLITATGQRVTLRCSPRSGDLSVYWYQQSLDQGLQFLIQYYNGEERAKGNILERFSAQQFPDLHSELNLSSLELGDSALYFCASSAFGGHQETQYFGPGTRLLVL.

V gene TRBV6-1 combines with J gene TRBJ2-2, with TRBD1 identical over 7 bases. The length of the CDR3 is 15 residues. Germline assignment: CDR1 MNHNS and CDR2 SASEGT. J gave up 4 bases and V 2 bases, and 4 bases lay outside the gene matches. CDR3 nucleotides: TGTGCCAGCAGTGAAAGAGCAGGGGGCACCGGGGAGCTGTTTTTT. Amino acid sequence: CASSERAGGTGELFF.

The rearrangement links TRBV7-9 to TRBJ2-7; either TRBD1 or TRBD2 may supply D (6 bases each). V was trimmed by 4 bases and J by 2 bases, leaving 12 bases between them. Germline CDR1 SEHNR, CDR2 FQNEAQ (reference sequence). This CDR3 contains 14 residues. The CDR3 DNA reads TGTGCCAGCAGCTCGAGGGGGGCCCCCTACGAGCAGTACTTC. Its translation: CASSSRGAPYEQYF.

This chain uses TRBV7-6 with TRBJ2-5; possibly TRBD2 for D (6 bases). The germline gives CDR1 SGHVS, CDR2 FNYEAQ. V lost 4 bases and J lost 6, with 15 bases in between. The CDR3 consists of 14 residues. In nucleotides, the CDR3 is TGTGCCAGCAGCTCAAAGGAGGGTATCAAGACCCAGTACTTC. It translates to CASSSKEGIKTQYF. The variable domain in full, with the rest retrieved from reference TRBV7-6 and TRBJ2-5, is GAGVSQSPRYKVTKRGQDVALRCDPISGHVSLYWYRQALGQGPEFLTYFNYEAQQDKSGLPNDRFSAERPEGSISTLTIQRTEQRDSAMYRCASSSKEGIKTQYFGPGTRLLVL.

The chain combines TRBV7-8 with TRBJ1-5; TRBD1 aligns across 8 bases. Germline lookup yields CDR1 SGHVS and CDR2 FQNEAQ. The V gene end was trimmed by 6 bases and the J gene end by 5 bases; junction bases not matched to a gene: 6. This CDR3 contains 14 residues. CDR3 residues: CASSFTGGDQPQHF. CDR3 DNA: TGTGCCAGCAGTTTTACAGGGGGGGATCAGCCCCAGCATTTT.

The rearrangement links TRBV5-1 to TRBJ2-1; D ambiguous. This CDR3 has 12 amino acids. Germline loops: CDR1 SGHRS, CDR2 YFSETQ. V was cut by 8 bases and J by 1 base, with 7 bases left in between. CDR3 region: CASMDSYNEQFF. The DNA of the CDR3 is TGCGCCAGTATGGATTCCTACAATGAGCAGTTCTTC.

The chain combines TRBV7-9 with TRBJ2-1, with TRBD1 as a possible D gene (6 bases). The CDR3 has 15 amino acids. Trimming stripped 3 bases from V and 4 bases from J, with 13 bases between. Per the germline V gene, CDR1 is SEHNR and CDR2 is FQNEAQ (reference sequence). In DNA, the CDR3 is TGTGCCAGCAGCTTGGGGGCGAGCCCGTACAATGAGCAGTTCTTC. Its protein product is CASSLGASPYNEQFF.

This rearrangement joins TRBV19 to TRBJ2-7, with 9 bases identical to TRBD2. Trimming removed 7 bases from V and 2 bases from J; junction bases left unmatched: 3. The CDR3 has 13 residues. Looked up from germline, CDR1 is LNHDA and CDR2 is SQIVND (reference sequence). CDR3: CASTASGTYEQYF. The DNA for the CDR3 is TGTGCCAGTACGGCTAGCGGGACCTACGAGCAGTACTTC.

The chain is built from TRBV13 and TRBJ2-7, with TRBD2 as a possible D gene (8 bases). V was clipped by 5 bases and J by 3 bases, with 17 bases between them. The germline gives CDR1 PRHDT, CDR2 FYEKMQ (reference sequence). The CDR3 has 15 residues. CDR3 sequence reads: CASSRGGGGHYEQYF. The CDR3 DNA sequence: TGTGCCAGCAGCCGGGGGGGAGGGGGCCACTACGAGCAGTACTTC.

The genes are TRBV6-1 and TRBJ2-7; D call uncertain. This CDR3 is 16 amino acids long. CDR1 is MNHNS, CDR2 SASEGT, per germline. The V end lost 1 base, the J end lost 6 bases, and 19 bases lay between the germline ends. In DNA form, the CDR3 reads TGTGCCAGCAGTGAAGATTTCCAACGTCCACTACGCGAGCAGTACTTC. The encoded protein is CASSEDFQRPLREQYF.

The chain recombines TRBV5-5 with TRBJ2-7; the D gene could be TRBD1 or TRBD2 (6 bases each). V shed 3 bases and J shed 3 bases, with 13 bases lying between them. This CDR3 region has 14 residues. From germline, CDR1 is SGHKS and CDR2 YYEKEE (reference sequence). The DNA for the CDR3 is TGTGCCAGCAGCTGGGGGGCAGCTGTCTACGAGCAGTACTTC. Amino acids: CASSWGAAVYEQYF.

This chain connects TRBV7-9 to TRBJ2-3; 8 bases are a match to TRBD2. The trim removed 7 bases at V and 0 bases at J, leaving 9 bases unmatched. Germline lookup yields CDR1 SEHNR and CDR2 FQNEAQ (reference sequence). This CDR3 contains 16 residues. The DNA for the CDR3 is TGTGCCAGCACCCCGGGAGGGGGTCGGAGCACAGATACGCAGTATTTT. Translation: CASTPGGGRSTDTQYF.

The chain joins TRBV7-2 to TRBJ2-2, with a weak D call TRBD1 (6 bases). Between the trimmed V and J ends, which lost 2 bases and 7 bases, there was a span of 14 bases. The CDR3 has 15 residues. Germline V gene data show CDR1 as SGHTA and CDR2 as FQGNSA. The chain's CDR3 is CASSLSPGVGGELFF. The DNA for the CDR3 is TGTGCCAGCAGCTTATCGCCAGGGGTGGGCGGGGAGCTGTTTTTT.

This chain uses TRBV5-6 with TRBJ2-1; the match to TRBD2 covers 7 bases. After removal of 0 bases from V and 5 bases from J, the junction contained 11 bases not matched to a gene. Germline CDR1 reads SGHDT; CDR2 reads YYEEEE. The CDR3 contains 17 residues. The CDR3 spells CASSLAGGVNYDNEQFF. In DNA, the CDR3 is TGTGCCAGCAGCTTGGCGGGAGGCGTCAACTATGACAATGAGCAGTTCTTC.

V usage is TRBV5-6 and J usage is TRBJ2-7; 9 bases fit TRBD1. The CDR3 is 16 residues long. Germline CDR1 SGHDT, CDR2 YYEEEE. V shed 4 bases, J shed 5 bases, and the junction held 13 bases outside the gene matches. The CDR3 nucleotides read TGTGCCAGCAGCGGAAATTGGGACAGGGCTAGCGACGAGCAGTACTTC. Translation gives CASSGNWDRASDEQYF. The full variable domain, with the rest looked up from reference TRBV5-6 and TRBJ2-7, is DAGVTQSPTHLIKTRGQQVTLRCSPKSGHDTVSWYQQALGQGPQFIFQYYEEEERQRGNFPDRFSGHQFPNYSSELNVNALLLGDSALYLCASSGNWDRASDEQYFGPGTRLTVT.